This T cell receptor beta chain stems from a study of T cell clonality in common variable immunodeficiency (dated by TCRdb to the mid-2010s). Ten or more counts support this clone. Its antigen specificity is not known. The read terminates 3 residues ahead of where the CDR3 ends, so the germline J gene completes it. Taken from cysteine to phenylalanine, the CDR3 has 14 residues. The DNA shown is the part of the CDR3 that was read: 33 bases, in frame from base 1. The germline V gene (reference sequence) yields LNHDA for CDR1 and SQIVND for CDR2. V loses 7 bases at its end and J loses 2 bases; junction bases beyond the gene matches: 5. Standard criteria were used to diagnose CVID, namely serum IgG, IgA and/or IgM reduced below the normal range together with specific antibody deficiency. A total of about 44 subjects (approximately 15 female and about 30 male; age range roughly 8 to 70 years, mean age around 40) were included in the CVID group. Both CVID patients and healthy controls were predominantly of Caucasian heritage. Replacement immunoglobulin therapy had been administered to all CVID subjects for at least one year at the time of study participation. No CVID subject was ill or taking immunomodulatory or immunosuppressive medication when blood was collected. Heparinized peripheral whole blood samples of about 5 to 8 ml were collected from each donor. Genomic DNA from adults with common variable immune deficiency (CVID) and from healthy adult controls was used to sequence TCRbeta CDR3 repertoires. Diluted blood was density-centrifuged over Hypaque 1077 or Ficoll-Paque to isolate peripheral blood mononuclear cells. Genomic DNA was obtained from unsorted mononuclear cells through either Qiagen column purification or a centrifugation-based method.

On the study overall, not on this receptor specifically: Compared with healthy controls, CVID subjects showed increased TCRbeta clonality (t-test p = 0.018), a feature most characteristic of about a third of subjects. Patient heterogeneity within the CVID cohort put limits on correlating repertoire features with clinical complications. Healthy controls shared more TCRbeta clones with each other than CVID subjects shared among themselves (p < 0.0001). Fewer deletions and N-nucleotide insertions were reportedly observed in CVID TCRbeta sequences, and highly modified clones with 13 or more V deletions were reportedly absent from CVID TCRbeta sequences. Even though DNA input was the same, control samples had an average of about 80,000 unique sequences each, compared with 25,000 to 35,000 in CVID samples. According to the authors, figuring out what caused the increased clonality in CVID would require sequencing the repertoires of T cell subpopulations.

For sequencing, equivalent amounts of genomic DNA were input from CVID and control samples. For every sample, a 60 bp segment covering the rearranged TCRbeta CDR3 region was amplified and then sequenced. TCRbeta amplification used the immunoSEQ assay, a bias-corrected multiplex PCR with high-throughput sequencing. Regarding the original processing steps: Every unique nucleotide sequence counted as a clone and was annotated with V, D and J genes, copy number and frequency. Sequences were labeled productive if in frame, and non-productive if out of frame or containing stop codons. Clonality was calculated from Shannon's entropy as previously described. The predicted amino acid sequences of productive clones were used to derive mean CDR3 Kyte-Doolittle hydropathy. Scaled V gene usage was hierarchically clustered using Manhattan distance and complete linkage with the R hclust function. Sharing of clones by CDR3 amino acid sequence was evaluated by resampling 12 repertoires per group over 100 rounds. Repertoires were searched for approximately 70 published EBV-specific and approximately 240 published CMV-specific TCRbeta sequences. After two CVID samples that produced fewer than 10,000 sequences were dropped from the analysis, some 43 CVID repertoires remained. TCRdb stores this immuneACCESS table with in-frame sequences only. Part of the clones is absent; in the studies checked, under half of the shortfall reflects unresolved V genes, and no reason is known for the rest. The D gene and trimming were derived from the DNA, and the V and J assignments and clone size from that table. The data for this sample show under 20,000 clones, each detected more than once. Roughly 6.6% of the sample rests with the top ten.

The origin of this receptor is a human donor with common variable immunodeficiency. The specimen was peripheral blood mononuclear cells. The chain was built from TRBV19 and TRBJ1-2, with 9 middle bases fitting TRBD1. The sequenced CDR3 bases are TGTGCCAGTACCACCGGGACAGGGAACTATGGC. This translates into CASTTGTGNYG. The complete CDR3 protein is CASTTGTGNYGYTF.